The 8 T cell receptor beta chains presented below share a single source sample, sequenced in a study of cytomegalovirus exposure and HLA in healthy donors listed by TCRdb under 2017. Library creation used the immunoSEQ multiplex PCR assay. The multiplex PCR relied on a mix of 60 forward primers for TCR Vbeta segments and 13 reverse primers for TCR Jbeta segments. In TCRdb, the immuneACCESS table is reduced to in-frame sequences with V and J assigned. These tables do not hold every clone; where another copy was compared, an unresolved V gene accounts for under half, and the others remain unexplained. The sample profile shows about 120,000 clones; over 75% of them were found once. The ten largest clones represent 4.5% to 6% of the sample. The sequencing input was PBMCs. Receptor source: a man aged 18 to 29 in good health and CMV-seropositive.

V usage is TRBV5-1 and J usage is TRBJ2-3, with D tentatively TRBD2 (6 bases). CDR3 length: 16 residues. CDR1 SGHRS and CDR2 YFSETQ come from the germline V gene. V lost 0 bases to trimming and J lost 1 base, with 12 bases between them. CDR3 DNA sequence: TGCGCCAGCAGCTTGGCGGGACTCAGGGGCACAGATACGCAGTATTTT. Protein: CASSLAGLRGTDTQYF.

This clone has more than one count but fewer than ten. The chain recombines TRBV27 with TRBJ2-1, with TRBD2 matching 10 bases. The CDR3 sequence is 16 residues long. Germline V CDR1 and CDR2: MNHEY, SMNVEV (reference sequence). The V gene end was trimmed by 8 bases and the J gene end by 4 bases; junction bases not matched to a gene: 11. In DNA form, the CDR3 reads TGTGCCAGCGTACCCCGGGCTAGCGGGGGTTACAATGAGCAGTTCTTC. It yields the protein CASVPRASGGYNEQFF.

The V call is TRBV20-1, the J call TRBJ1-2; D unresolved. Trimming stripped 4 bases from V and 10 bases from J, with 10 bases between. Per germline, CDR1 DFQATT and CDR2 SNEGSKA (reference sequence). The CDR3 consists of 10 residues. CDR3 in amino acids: CSANPEFYTF. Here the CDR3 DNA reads TGCAGTGCTAATCCGGAGTTCTACACCTTC.

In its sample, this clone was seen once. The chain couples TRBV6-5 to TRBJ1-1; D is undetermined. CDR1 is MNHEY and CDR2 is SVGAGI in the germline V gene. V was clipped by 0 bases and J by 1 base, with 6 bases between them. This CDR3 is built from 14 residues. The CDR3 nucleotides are TGTGCCAGCAGTTACTCGAAACAGAACACTGAAGCTTTCTTT. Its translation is CASSYSKQNTEAFF.

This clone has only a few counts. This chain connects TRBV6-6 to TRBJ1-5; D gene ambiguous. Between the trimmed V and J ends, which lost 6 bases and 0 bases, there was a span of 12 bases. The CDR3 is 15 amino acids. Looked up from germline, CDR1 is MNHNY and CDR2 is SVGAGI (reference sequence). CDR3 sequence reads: CASSPHINSNQPQHF. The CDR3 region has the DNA TGTGCCAGCAGCCCTCACATAAATAGCAATCAGCCCCAGCATTTT.

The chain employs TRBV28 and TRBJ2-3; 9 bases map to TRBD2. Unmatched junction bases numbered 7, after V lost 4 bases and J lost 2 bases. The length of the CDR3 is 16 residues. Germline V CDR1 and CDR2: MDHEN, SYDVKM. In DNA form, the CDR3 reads TGTGCCAGCAGTTCCCCGGGCGGGAGGGCCACAGATACGCAGTATTTT. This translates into CASSSPGGRATDTQYF.

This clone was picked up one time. The CDR3 DNA is TGCGCCAGCAGCTACTCTCGCGGAAGAAATTCACCCCTCCACTTT. Translation: CASSYSRGRNSPLHF. The chain uses TRBV5-1 and TRBJ1-6; D gene ambiguous. V lost 3 bases to trimming and J lost 7 bases, with 14 bases between them. The CDR3 sequence is 15 residues long. Germline loops: CDR1 SGHRS, CDR2 YFSETQ.

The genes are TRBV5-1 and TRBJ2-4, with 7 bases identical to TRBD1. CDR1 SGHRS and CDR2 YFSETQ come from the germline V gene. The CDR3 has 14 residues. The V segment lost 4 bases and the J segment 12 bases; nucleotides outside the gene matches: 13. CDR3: CASSNEDAGDSQYF. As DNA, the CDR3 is TGCGCCAGCAGCAACGAGGACGCAGGGGACAGTCAGTACTTC.